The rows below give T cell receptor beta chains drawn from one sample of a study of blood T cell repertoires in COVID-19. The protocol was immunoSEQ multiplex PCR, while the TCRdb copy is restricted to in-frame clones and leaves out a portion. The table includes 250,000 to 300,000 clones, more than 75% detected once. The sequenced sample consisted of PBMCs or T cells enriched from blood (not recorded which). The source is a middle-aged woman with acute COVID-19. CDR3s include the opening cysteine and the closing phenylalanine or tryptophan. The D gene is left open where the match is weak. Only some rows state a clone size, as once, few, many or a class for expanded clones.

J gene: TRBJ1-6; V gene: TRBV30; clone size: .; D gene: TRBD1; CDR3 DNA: TGTGCCTGGAGTATTCCGGGACAGTATAATTCACCCCTCCACTTT; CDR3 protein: CAWSIPGQYNSPLHF
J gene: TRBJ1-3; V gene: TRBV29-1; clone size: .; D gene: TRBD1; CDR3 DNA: TGCAGCGTTGAGCCCCCGGGACAGGGAAACACCATATATTTT; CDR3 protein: CSVEPPGQGNTIYF
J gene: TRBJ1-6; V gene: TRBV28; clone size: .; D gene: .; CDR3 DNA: TGTGCCAGCAGTCCCCTAAATTCACCCCTCCACTTT; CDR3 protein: CASSPLNSPLHF
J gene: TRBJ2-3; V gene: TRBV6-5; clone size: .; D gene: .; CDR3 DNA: TGTGCCAGCAAGCAGGGTTCTAGCACAGATACGCAGTATTTT; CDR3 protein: CASKQGSSTDTQYF
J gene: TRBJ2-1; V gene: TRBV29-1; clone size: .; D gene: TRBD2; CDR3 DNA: TGCAGCGTTGAATCCCCTAGCGGGAGGTTGAATGAGCAGTTCTTC; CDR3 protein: CSVESPSGRLNEQFF
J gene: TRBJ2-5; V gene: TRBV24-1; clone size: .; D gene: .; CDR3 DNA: TGTGCCACCAGTGATCATAGGACATTACAAGAGACCCAGTACTTC; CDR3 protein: CATSDHRTLQETQYF
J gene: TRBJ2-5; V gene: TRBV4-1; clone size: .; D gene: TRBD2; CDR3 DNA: TGCGCCAGCAGCCACCCCCCGAGCGGTAGCGGGGGGACCCAGTACTTC; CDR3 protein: CASSHPPSGSGGTQYF
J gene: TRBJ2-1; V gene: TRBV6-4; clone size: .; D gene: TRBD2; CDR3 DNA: TGTGCCAGCAGTCGCACCCCACTAGCGGGGTTCAATGAGCAGTTCTTC; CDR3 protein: CASSRTPLAGFNEQFF
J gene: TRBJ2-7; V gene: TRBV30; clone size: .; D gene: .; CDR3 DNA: TGTGCCTGGAAATCTACCTACGAGCAGTACTTC; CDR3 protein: CAWKSTYEQYF
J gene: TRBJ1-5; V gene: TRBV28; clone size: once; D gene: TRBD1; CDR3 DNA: TGTGCCAGCAGTTCCACGGCGACAGGGGGTAGCAATCAGCCCCAGCATTTT; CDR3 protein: CASSSTATGGSNQPQHF
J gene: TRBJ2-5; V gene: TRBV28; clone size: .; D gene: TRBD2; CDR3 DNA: TGTGCCCACGGGGGGGCGCGAAAAGAGACCCAGTACTTC; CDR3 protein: CAHGGARKETQYF
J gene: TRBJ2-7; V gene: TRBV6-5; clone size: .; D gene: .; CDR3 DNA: TGTGCCAGCAGTTACTCGGGGCAGGGACACTCCTACGAGCAGTACTTC; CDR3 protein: CASSYSGQGHSYEQYF
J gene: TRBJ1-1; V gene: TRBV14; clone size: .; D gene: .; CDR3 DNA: TGTGCCAGCAGCCAAAGGGGGGGCCGTACTGAAGCTTTCTTT; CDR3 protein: CASSQRGGRTEAFF
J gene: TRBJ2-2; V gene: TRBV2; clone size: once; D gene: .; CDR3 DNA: TGTGCCAGCAGTGTCCTTGGTGCGACCGGGGAGCTGTTTTTT; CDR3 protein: CASSVLGATGELFF
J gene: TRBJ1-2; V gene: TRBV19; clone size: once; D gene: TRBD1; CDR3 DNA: TGTGCCAGTAGTAGCGAGGGACAGTTGCGAGGCTACACCTTC; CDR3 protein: CASSSEGQLRGYTF
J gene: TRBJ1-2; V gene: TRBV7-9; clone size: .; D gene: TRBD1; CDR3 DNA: TGTGCCAGCAGCTTAGGATCCAGCGTGACAGGGAACTATGGCTACACCTTC; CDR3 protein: CASSLGSSVTGNYGYTF
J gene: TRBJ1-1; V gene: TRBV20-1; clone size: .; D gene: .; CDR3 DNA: TGCTCAATCCCCCCTGAAGCTTTCTTT; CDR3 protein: CSIPPEAFF
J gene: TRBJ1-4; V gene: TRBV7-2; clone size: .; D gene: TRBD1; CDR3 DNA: TGTGCCAGCAGTCAAATAGGGGGACAGGGTAGTCGAAAACTGTTTTTT; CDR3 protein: CASSQIGGQGSRKLFF
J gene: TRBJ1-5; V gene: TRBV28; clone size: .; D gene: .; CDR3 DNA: TGTGCCGCAAGTTTGGGGGAGGGCAGTCAGCCCCAGCATTTT; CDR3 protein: CAASLGEGSQPQHF
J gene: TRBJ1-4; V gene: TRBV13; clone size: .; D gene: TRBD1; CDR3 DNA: TGTGCCAGCAGTCGGGACAGGGGGACCCGAAAACTGTTTTTT; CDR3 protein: CASSRDRGTRKLFF
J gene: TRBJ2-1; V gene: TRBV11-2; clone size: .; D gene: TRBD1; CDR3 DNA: TGTGCCAGCAGCACGGACAGGGCGCAGTTCTTC; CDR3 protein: CASSTDRAQFF
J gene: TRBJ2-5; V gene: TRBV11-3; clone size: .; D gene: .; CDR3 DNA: TGTGCCAGCAGCTTATCAGCGACCCAAGAGACCCAGTACTTC; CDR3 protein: CASSLSATQETQYF